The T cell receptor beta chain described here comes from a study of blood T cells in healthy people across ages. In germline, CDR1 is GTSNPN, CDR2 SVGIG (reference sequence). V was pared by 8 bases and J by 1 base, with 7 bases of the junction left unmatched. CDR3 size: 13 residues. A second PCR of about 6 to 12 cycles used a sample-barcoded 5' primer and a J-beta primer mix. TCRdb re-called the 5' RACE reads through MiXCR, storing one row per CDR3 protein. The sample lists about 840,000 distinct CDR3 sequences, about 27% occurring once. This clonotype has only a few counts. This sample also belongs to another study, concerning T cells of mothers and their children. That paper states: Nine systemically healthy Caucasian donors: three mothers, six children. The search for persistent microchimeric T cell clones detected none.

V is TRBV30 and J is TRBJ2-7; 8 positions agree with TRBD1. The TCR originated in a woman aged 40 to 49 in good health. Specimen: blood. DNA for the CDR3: TGTGCCGCCGCCGGGACAGGATCCTACGAGCAGTACTTC. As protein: CAAAGTGSYEQYF.